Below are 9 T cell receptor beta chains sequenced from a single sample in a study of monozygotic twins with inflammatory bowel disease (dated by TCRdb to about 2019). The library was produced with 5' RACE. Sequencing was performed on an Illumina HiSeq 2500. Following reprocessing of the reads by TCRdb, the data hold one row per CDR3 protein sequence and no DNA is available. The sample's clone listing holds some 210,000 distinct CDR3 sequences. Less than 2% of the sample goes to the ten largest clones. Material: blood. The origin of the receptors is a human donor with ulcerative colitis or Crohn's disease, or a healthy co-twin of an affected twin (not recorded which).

CDR3 sequence: CSAPKAGGVYNEQFF. This chain connects TRBV20-1 to TRBJ2-1; TCRdb calls TRBD2, which cannot be checked without DNA. CDR1 and CDR2 (germline): DFQATT, SNEGSKA (reference sequence). The CDR3 covers 15 residues.

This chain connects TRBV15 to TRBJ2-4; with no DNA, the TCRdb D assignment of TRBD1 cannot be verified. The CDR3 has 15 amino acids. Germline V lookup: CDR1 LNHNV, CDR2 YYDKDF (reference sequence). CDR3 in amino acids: CATSGGGVAKNIQYF.

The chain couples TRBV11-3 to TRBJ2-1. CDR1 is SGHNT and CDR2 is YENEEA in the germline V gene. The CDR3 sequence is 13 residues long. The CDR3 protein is CASSLDRHKEQFF.

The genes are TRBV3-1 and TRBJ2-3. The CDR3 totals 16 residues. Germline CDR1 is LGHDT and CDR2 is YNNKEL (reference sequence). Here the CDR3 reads CASSYRRTLSTDTQYF.

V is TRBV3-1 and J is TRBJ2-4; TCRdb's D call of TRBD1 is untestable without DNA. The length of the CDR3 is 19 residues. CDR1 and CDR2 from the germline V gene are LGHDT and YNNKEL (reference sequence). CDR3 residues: CASSATKERVRRAKNMQYF. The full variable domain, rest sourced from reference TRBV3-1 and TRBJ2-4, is DTAVSQTPKYLVTQMGNDKSIKCEQNLGHDTMYWYKQDSKKFLKIMFSYNNKELIINETVPNRFSPKSPDKAHLNLHINSLELGDSAVYFCASSATKERVRRAKNMQYFGAGTRLSVL.

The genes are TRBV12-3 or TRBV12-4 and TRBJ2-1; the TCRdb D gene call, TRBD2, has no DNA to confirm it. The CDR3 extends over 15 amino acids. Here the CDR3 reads CASSSPGTSPHEQFF.

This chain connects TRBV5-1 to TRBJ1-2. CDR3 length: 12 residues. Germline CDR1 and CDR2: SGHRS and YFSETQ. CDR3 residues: CASSFEFVGYTF.

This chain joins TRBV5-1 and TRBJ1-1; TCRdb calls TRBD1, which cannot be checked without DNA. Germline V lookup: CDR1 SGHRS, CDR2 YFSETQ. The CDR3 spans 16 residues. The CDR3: CASSQYTTGTGTEAFF.

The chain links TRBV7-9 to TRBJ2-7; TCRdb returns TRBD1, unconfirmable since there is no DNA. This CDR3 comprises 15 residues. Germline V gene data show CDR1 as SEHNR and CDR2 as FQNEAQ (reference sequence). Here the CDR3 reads CASSLLGREINEQYF.